These 5 T cell receptor beta chains originate from one sample sequenced in a study. TCRdb re-called the reads through MiXCR, storing one row per CDR3 protein. This sample has approximately 4,800 distinct CDR3 sequences, with over 7.5% found just once. Sequencing was carried out using CD4+ T cells from peripheral blood. These receptors all come from a human donor with rheumatoid arthritis.

As to this clonotype: A much larger clonotype is one base distant, so this may be a read error. CDR3 in DNA: TGTGTTACCCACCGGGAGGGGTACACTGAAGCTTTCTTT. This sequence encodes CVTHREGYTEAFF. The chain uses TRBV19 and TRBJ1-1, with D perhaps TRBD1 (5 bases). From germline, CDR1 is LNHDA and CDR2 SQIVND (reference sequence). This CDR3 spans 13 amino acids.

This clonotype is classed as medium-sized. The gene calls are TRBV11-2 and TRBJ2-5; D could derive from TRBD1 or TRBD2 (5 bases each). The germline gives CDR1 SGHAT, CDR2 FQNNGV. V lost 1 base and J lost 0, with 12 bases in between. The CDR3 is made up of 16 amino acids. DNA for the CDR3: TGTGCCAGCAGCTTAGGAAGGGACGGCCACCAAGAGACCCAGTACTTC. Amino acids: CASSLGRDGHQETQYF.

This clonotype rates as medium-sized. V gene TRBV11-2 combines with J gene TRBJ2-2; D unclear. CDR1 and CDR2 (germline): SGHAT, FQNNGV. The CDR3 consists of 12 residues. V gave up 2 bases and J gave up 8 bases, with 6 bases separating them. The CDR3 DNA sequence: TGTGCCAGCAGCTTATCTGGGGGGGAGCTGTTTTTT. Translated, it gives CASSLSGGELFF.

This clonotype has ten or more counts. The chain has TRBV7-9 and TRBJ2-7; D may be TRBD2 (6 bases). The CDR3 is 14 residues long. Germline V gene lookup returns CDR1 SEHNR and CDR2 FQNEAQ (reference sequence). Trimming removed 1 base from V and 6 bases from J, with 13 bases in between. The CDR3 DNA reads as TGTGCCAGCAGCTTAGGAAATAGCGGCCTCGAGCAGTACTTC. Residues: CASSLGNSGLEQYF.

About this clonotype itself: It may be a read error: a sequence one base away is much more abundant. The V and J genes are TRBV7-2 and TRBJ2-1, with a weak D call TRBD2 (5 bases). The CDR3 covers 12 residues. Germline lookup yields CDR1 SGHTA and CDR2 FQGNSA. CDR3 amino acids: CANSQPRVLGIF. The CDR3 DNA sequence: TGTGCCAACAGCCAGCCCCGGGTACTAGGGATCTTC.